This T cell receptor beta chain was documented in a study of T-cell reconstitution after alpha-beta-depleted transplantation in children. Findings and caveats of the study: The main origin of T-cell counts and diversity one year after transplant was newly produced T cells. Some patients owed their high day-60 TCRbeta diversity to surviving recipient T cells and thymic progenitors. Two months or so post-transplant, alpha-beta T cells reportedly derived from several hundred expanded graft clones.

This clonotype was seen a few times. Its target is unknown. Library preparation (for TCRbeta) was performed with unique molecular identifiers. TCRdb reprocessed the PCR reads via MiXCR and lists one record per CDR3 protein. Of about 580,000 distinct CDR3 sequences listed, 20% to 25% are singletons. The CDR3 runs 17 residues. J lost 5 bases, V lost 5 bases, and 8 bases had no gene match. Sequenced here: PBMCs, mostly from graft donor cells, sampled 360 days after TCRalphabeta/CD19-depleted stem cell transplant. The sequence came from a boy in the first two years of life who had a stem cell transplant for acute myeloid leukemia, so the T cells may come from the graft donor. This chain links TRBV12-3 or TRBV12-4 with TRBJ2-5, with TRBD2 matching 16 bases. CDR3 DNA: TGTGCCAGCAGTCCCGGGACTAGCGGGGGGGCGTACGAGACCCAGTACTTC. Its translation is CASSPGTSGGAYETQYF.